The 3 T cell receptor beta chains given below trace back to one sample, sequenced in a study of molecular identifiers for immune sequencing clone quantification. TCRdb processed the PCR reads anew with MiXCR; each CDR3 protein has one entry. This sample carries 45,000 to 60,000 distinct CDR3 sequences, 35% to 40% of them seen once, and the ten largest clones take about 3.8%. The sample comprised naive CD8+ T cells from blood, with Jurkat cell RNA spiked in. Regarding subset: FACS-sorted CD8+CD4-CCR7+CD45RA+ naive T cells. Source of these receptors: a human donor in good health. Some libraries in this study had Jurkat cell RNA spiked in.

The chain employs TRBV6-6 and TRBJ2-2, with TRBD2 matching over 15 bases. The V gene's germline CDR1 is MNHNY and CDR2 SVGAGI (reference sequence). The CDR3 runs to 21 residues. V gave up 1 base and J gave up 4 bases; unmatched junction bases: 13. CDR3 protein: CASSYLPPGLAGGPTTGELFF. CDR3 bases: TGTGCCAGCAGTTACTTACCTCCGGGACTAGCGGGAGGACCGACCACCGGGGAGCTGTTTTTT.

This clonotype appeared many times. V and J are TRBV28 and TRBJ1-2; no clear D. Germline lookup yields CDR1 MDHEN and CDR2 SYDVKM. The length of the CDR3 is 14 residues. Trimming stripped 6 bases from V and 5 bases from J, with 16 bases between. The CDR3 DNA is TGTGCCAGCAGCCAGGAGAGGCCCCAGTATGGCTACACCTTC. Its translation: CASSQERPQYGYTF.

This chain joins TRBV6-5 and TRBJ1-2, with a weak D call TRBD1 (5 bases). The CDR3 is 16 amino acids. Germline V lookup: CDR1 MNHEY, CDR2 SVGAGI. V lost 0 bases and J lost 2, with 13 bases in between. CDR3 residues: CASSYSPIRANYGYTF. DNA of the CDR3: TGTGCCAGCAGTTACTCTCCGATCAGGGCAAACTATGGCTACACCTTC.